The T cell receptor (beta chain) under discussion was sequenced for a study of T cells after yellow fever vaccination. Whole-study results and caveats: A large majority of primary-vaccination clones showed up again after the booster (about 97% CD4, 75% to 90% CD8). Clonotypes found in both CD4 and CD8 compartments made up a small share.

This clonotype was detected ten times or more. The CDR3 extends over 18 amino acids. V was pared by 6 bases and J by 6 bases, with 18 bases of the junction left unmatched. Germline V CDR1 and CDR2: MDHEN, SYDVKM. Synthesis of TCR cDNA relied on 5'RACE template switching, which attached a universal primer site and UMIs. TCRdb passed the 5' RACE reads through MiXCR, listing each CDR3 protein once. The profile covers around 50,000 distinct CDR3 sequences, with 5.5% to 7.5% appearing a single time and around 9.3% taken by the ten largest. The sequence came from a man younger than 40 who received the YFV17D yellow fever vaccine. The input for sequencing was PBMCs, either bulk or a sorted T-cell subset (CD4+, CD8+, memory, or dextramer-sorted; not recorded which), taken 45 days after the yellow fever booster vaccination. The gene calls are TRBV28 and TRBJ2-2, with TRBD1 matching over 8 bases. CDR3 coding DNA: TGTGCCAGCAGCCCCTCAGGGGGCGCACCGAACAATCCCGGGGAGCTGTTTTTT. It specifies CASSPSGGAPNNPGELFF.